This T cell receptor (beta chain) stems from a study of siplizumab effects on memory and regulatory T cells (dated by TCRdb to the late 2010s). With respect to the entire study: The study examined how the anti-CD2 antibody siplizumab affects alloreactive T-cell subsets in allogeneic mixed lymphocyte reactions built from human PBMCs.

Note on this clone: The specificity of this receptor is unknown. The sample holds no much larger clone one base away, and base qualities are not on file.

Receptors were amplified or captured by the immunoSEQ multiplex PCR assay. Each sample had 10^5 or so TCR templates assayed by the deep sequencing platform. Genomic DNA extracted from sorted T cells was the material used for TCRbeta CDR3 sequencing. Under the source paper's analysis protocol: Clonal analysis of TCRbeta CDR3 data was done in the R programming language. Alloreactive CD4+ and CD8+ clones were defined by comparing unstimulated samples with post-reaction CFSE-low samples. Regulatory or non-regulatory origin was assigned to alloreactive CD4+ clones by matching of sequences to sorted unstimulated Treg and non-Treg repertoires. Held by TCRdb, this immuneACCESS table contains in-frame sequences only and omits some clones. Under half of the omission traces to an unresolved V gene where checked; the cause of the rest is unknown. The DNA was the basis for D and trimming; V, J and clone size are from that table. Here the sample has around 83,000 clones; about 87% occur a single time. About 15% of the sample is taken by the ten largest.

General findings and caveats noted by the study authors: No functional confirmation was obtained for the suppressive function of proliferating Tregs from siplizumab cultures. Among mappable alloreactive CD4+ clones, the Treg-derived fraction averaged around 63% with siplizumab versus around 25% in control reactions. Because sequences below about 10^-5 frequency were poorly captured, only a minor fraction of alloreactive clones could be mapped to unstimulated subsets. Unstimulated naive T cells appeared to be more diverse than memory T cells, and naive cells seemed to make a substantial contribution to the alloresponse. The cumulative frequency of alloreactive sequences traceable to unstimulated CD4+ memory T cells was significantly reduced by siplizumab. For roughly 75-96% of proliferating CD4+ or CD8+ clones, no naive or memory phenotype could be assigned.

As encoded in the germline V gene, CDR1 is MGHDK while CDR2 is SYGVNS. The CDR3 goes from the cysteine to the phenylalanine over 11 residues. Just CDR3 DNA is preserved here, 33 bases in frame from base 1. Trimming at the junction amounts to 4 bases on V and 5 bases on J, and the germline ends lie 2 bases apart. Sorted unstimulated T cells and proliferating T cells recovered from mixed lymphocyte reactions were subjected to TCRbeta CDR3 sequencing. Fresh whole blood from ten HLA-typed healthy donors served as the source for isolating PBMCs. Sequencing input: CD4+ T cells sorted from blood. The chain links TRBV25-1 with TRBJ2-2; the D gene cannot be named for sure. The sequence was collected from a human donor in good health. The CDR3 corresponds to CASSGTGELFF. The nucleotides read TGTGCCAGCAGTGGAACCGGGGAGCTGTTTTTT.